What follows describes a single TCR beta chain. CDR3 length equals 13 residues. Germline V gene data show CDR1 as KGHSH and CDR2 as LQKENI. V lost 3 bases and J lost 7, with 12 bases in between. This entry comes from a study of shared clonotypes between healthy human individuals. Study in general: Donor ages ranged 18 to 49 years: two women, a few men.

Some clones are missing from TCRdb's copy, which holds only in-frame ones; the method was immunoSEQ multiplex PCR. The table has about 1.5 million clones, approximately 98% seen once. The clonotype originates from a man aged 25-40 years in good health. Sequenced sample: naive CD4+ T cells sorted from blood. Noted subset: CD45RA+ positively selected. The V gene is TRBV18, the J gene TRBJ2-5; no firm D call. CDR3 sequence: CASSPPNLGTQYF. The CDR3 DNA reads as TGTGCCAGCTCACCGCCTAATCTGGGGACCCAGTACTTC. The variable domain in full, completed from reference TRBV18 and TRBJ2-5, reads NAGVMQNPRHLVRRRGQEARLRCSPMKGHSHVYWYRQLPEEGLKFMVYLQKENIIDESGMPKERFSAEFPKEGPSILRIQQVVRGDSAAYFCASSPPNLGTQYFGPGTRLLVL.